These 7 T cell receptor beta chains were all obtained from the same sample, sequenced in a study of regulatory T cells in long-lasting Graves disease (dated by TCRdb to about 2021). Library preparation employed multiplex PCR. The reads were generated on an Illumina HiSeq 4000. TCR beta libraries were built with iRepertoire HTBI primers and Arm-PCR amplification of CDR3 regions. TCRdb redid the processing of the public reads, applying fastp at Q25 and MiXCR, and retained in-frame beta chains. Every CDR3 protein is listed once, alongside the most common genes and DNA of its rows. This sample lists 400,000 to 500,000 distinct CDR3 sequences; over 15% were detected once. The ten largest clones represent roughly 23% of the sample. Reading the label with the study, this specimen's time point is: newly diagnosed GD, antithyroid drugs for less than 3 months. RNA was extracted from PBMCs in TRIzol for both TCR sequencing and RNA sequencing.

This same sample was also part of a study on T cells in Graves' hyperthyroidism and ophthalmopathy.

Sequencing was performed on peripheral blood mononuclear cells (PBMCs), taken at new diagnosis, from a patient treated with antithyroid drugs. The receptors were gathered from a woman between 18 and 30 years old with Graves disease. Donor details come from another sample of the same person, matched by shared clones.

The table lists this clonotype with many counts. The V call is TRBV7-3, the J call TRBJ2-3; TRBD2 is a possible D gene (8 bases). Trimming took 0 bases from V and 6 from J, leaving 16 bases between them. Germline-derived CDR1 and CDR2 are SGHTA and FQGTGA. The CDR3 extends over 16 amino acids. In DNA form, the CDR3 reads TGTGCCAGCAGCTTAACCCGGGAGGGGGCGCAGGATACGCAGTATTTT. Translation gives CASSLTREGAQDTQYF.

The genes are TRBV19 and TRBJ2-7, with 7 positions matching TRBD2. Trimming removed 3 bases from V and 6 bases from J; junction bases left unmatched: 8. Germline CDR1 LNHDA, CDR2 SQIVND (reference sequence). CDR3 size: 14 residues. For the CDR3, the DNA is TGTGCCAGTAGTATCGGACTAGACATCTCCGAGCAGTACTTC. This gives the protein CASSIGLDISEQYF.

In its sample, this clonotype was seen many times. The junction and the germline gene differ at one end; a read error may be behind it. This chain links TRBV5-1 with TRBJ2-5; perhaps TRBD1 as D (5 bases). The CDR3 runs 13 residues. From germline, CDR1 is SGHRS and CDR2 YFSETQ. CDR3 protein: CASRWGSQETQYF. CDR3 coding DNA: TGTGCCAGCAGATGGGGCAGCCAAGAGACCCAGTACTTC. The whole variable domain, remainder taken from reference TRBV5-1 and TRBJ2-5, is KAGVTQTPRYLIKTRGQQVTLSCSPISGHRSVSWYQQTPGQGLQFLFEYFSETQRNKGNFPGRFSGRQFSNSRSEMNVSTLELGDSALYLCASRWGSQETQYFGPGTRLLVL.

The chain is built from TRBV5-5 and TRBJ2-1; 13 bases map to TRBD2. This CDR3 has 15 residues. CDR1 is SGHKS and CDR2 is YYEKEE in the germline V gene (reference sequence). The ends lost 2 bases at V and 9 bases at J; junction bases unmatched: 5. This chain's CDR3 is CASSFRLAGGSEQFF. CDR3 coding DNA: TGTGCCAGCAGCTTCCGACTAGCGGGAGGTTCTGAGCAGTTCTTC.

In this sample, this clonotype turned up many times. The rearrangement uses TRBV20-1 and TRBJ1-5, with TRBD1 matching over 7 bases. CDR1 is DFQATT and CDR2 is SNEGSKA in the germline V gene (reference sequence). The CDR3 has 17 residues. The ends lost 3 bases at V and 3 bases at J; junction bases unmatched: 14. The CDR3 region is CSASRGDLQGLNQPQHF. DNA for the CDR3: TGCAGTGCTAGCAGAGGTGATTTACAGGGGCTCAATCAGCCCCAGCATTTT.

This clonotype showed up many times. This chain links TRBV2 with TRBJ1-6, with 9 nucleotides matching TRBD1. With V trimmed by 6 bases and J by 9 bases, 3 bases remained unmatched. Germline CDR1 is SNHLY and CDR2 is FYNNEI. The CDR3 spans 13 residues. CDR3 loop: CASRGQGGSPLHF. The CDR3, as DNA: TGTGCCAGCAGGGGACAGGGAGGTTCACCCCTCCACTTT.

This clonotype was picked up many times. This sequence joins TRBV7-2 and TRBJ1-5, with TRBD1 as a possible D gene (5 bases). The CDR3 covers 15 residues. Germline loops: CDR1 SGHTA, CDR2 FQGNSA. Trimming stripped 5 bases from V and 4 bases from J, with 15 bases between. The CDR3 protein is CASSNQGTANQPQHF. As DNA, the CDR3 is TGTGCCAGCAGCAACCAAGGGACCGCTAATCAGCCCCAGCATTTT.